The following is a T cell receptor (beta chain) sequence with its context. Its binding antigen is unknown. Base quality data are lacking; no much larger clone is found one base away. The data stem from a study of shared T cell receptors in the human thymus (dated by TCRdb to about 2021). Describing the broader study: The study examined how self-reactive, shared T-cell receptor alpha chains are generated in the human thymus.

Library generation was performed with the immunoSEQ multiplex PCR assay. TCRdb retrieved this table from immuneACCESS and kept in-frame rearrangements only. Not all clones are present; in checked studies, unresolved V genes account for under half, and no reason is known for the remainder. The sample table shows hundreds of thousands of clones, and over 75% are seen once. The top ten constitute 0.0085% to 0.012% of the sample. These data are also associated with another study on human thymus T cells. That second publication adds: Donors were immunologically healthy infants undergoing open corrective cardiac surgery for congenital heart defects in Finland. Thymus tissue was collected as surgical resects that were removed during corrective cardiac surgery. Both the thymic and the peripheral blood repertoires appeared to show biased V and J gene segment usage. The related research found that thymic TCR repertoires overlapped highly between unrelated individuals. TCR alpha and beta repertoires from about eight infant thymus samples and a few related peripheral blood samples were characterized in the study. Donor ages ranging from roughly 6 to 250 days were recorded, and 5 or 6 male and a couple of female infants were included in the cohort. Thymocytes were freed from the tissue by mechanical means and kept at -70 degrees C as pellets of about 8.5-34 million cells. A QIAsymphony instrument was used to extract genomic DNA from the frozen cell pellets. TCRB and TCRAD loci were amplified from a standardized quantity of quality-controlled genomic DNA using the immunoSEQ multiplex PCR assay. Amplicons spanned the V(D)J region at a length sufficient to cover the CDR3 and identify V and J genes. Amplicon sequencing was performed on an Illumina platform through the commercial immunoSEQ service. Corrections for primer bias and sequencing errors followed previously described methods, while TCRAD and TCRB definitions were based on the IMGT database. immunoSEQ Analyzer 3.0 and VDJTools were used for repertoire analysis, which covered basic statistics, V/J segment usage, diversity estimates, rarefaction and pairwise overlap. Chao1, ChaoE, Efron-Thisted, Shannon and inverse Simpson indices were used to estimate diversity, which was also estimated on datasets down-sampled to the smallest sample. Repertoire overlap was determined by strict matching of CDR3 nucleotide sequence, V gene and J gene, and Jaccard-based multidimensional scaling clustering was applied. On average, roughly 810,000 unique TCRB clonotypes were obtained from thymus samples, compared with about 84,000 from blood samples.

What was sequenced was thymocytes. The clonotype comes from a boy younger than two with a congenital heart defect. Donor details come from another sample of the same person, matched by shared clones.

CDR3 protein: CASSLGGLAGGQVGEQYF. The base sequence is TGTGCCAGCAGCTTAGGGGGACTAGCGGGAGGGCAGGTCGGCGAGCAGTACTTC. The V and J genes are TRBV7-8 and TRBJ2-7, with 16 bases in between that match TRBD2. Reading from cysteine to phenylalanine, the CDR3 counts 18 amino acids. Only CDR3 DNA remains: 54 bases, in frame from the first base. Reading the germline V gene gives CDR1 SGHVS and CDR2 FQNEAQ. V loses 1 base at its end and J loses 6 bases; junction bases beyond the gene matches: 9.